The rows below give T cell receptor beta chains drawn from one sample of a study of T cells in Graves' hyperthyroidism and ophthalmopathy. TCRdb used MiXCR to reprocess the multiplex PCR reads, holding one entry per CDR3 protein. The table includes about 380,000 distinct CDR3 sequences, about 15% detected once. Sequencing was carried out using blood. These receptors all stem from a woman aged 60 to 75 with Graves' hyperthyroidism. Each CDR3 is given with its conserved first and last residue. Fields, in order: CDR3 DNA, CDR3 protein, clone size, D gene, V gene, J gene. D genes are given only for firm matches. Size is omitted from some rows. Given values are once, few, many or a class for expanded clones.

DNA: TGTGCCAGCTCGGTTAGCGGGATGAGTGGAGATACGCAGTATTTT
CDR3: CASSVSGMSGDTQYF
size: -
D: TRBD2
V: TRBV6-1
J: TRBJ2-3

DNA: TGTGCCAGCAGCGAGATGGATAGCGGGAGCTATTCGGGTGAGCAGTTCTTC
CDR3: CASSEMDSGSYSGEQFF
size: few
D: TRBD2
V: TRBV9
J: TRBJ2-1

DNA: TGTGCCAGCAGCTCCACCTCCTACAATGAGCAGTTCTTC
CDR3: CASSSTSYNEQFF
size: -
D: -
V: TRBV9
J: TRBJ2-1

DNA: TGTGCCAGCAACGGACGGGTCTCCTACGAGCAGTACTTC
CDR3: CASNGRVSYEQYF
size: many
D: -
V: TRBV11-3
J: TRBJ2-7

DNA: TGTGCCAGTAGCCGTACGTCTAGCGGGACCTTCCAAGAGACCCAGTACTTC
CDR3: CASSRTSSGTFQETQYF
size: many
D: TRBD2
V: TRBV19
J: TRBJ2-5

DNA: TGTGCCAGCAGCCCGGGGCGGGGGACTAGCGGGCCTGGGGCTGCGTACGAGCAGTACTTC
CDR3: CASSPGRGTSGPGAAYEQYF
size: -
D: TRBD2
V: TRBV7-6
J: TRBJ2-7

DNA: TGTGCCATCGGGACGGGGGACACCGGGGAGCTGTTTTTT
CDR3: CAIGTGDTGELFF
size: many
D: -
V: TRBV12-3/TRBV12-4
J: TRBJ2-2

DNA: TGTGCCAGCTCACCCTTTGACAGGGTGAAAGGAAACACCATATATTTT
CDR3: CASSPFDRVKGNTIYF
size: -
D: TRBD1
V: TRBV18
J: TRBJ1-3

DNA: TGCAGTGCAAAGACAGAGCAGAACACTGAAGCTTTCTTT
CDR3: CSAKTEQNTEAFF
size: many
D: -
V: TRBV20-1
J: TRBJ1-1

DNA: TGTGCCAGCAGGGCTAGCGGGAGGGCTCTCACAGATACGCAGTATTTT
CDR3: CASRASGRALTDTQYF
size: -
D: TRBD2
V: TRBV28
J: TRBJ2-3

DNA: TGTGCCAGCAGTTACGGCAGGGGTAGAGGTCAGCCCCAGCATTTT
CDR3: CASSYGRGRGQPQHF
size: many
D: -
V: TRBV6-2/TRBV6-3
J: TRBJ1-5

DNA: TGTGCCAGTAGGGGGAGGATGGGCCAAGAGACCCAGTACTTC
CDR3: CASRGRMGQETQYF
size: few
D: -
V: TRBV19
J: TRBJ2-5

DNA: TGTGCCAGCTCACCTCAGGACAGAGTTCCAAATTCACCCCTCCACTTT
CDR3: CASSPQDRVPNSPLHF
size: many
D: -
V: TRBV18
J: TRBJ1-6

DNA: TGCAGTGCTAGAGCCGGGACTAGCGGGACAGATACGCAGTATTTT
CDR3: CSARAGTSGTDTQYF
size: many
D: TRBD2
V: TRBV20-1
J: TRBJ2-3

DNA: TGTGCCAGCAGCTTATTCCCCCGACTAGCGGGGGGCACAGATACGCAGTATTTT
CDR3: CASSLFPRLAGGTDTQYF
size: few
D: TRBD2
V: TRBV7-3
J: TRBJ2-3

DNA: TGCGCCAGCCCGGGACAGCGGCACAGATATGGCTACACCTTC
CDR3: CASPGQRHRYGYTF
size: few
D: TRBD1
V: TRBV4-1
J: TRBJ1-2

DNA: TGTGCCAGTAGTCCGCTAGCGGGAGTTACTGAAAACATTCAGTACTTC
CDR3: CASSPLAGVTENIQYF
size: few
D: TRBD2
V: TRBV19
J: TRBJ2-4

DNA: TGCAGCGTTGGGGGGGTTAGCTCCTACGAGCAGTACTTC
CDR3: CSVGGVSSYEQYF
size: -
D: -
V: TRBV29-1
J: TRBJ2-7

DNA: TGCAGTGCTAGTGCAGGCGCGAACACTGAAGCTTTCTTT
CDR3: CSASAGANTEAFF
size: many
D: -
V: TRBV20-1
J: TRBJ1-1

DNA: TGTGCCAGTACTATGGGCGGGACGAGCTCCTACAATGAGCAGTTCTTC
CDR3: CASTMGGTSSYNEQFF
size: -
D: -
V: TRBV19
J: TRBJ2-1

DNA: TGTGCCAGTAGTATCGGGACTACAGGCGAGACCCAGTACTTC
CDR3: CASSIGTTGETQYF
size: many
D: TRBD2
V: TRBV19
J: TRBJ2-5

DNA: TGTGCCAGCAGTGAGGGGTATTCACCCCTCCACTTT
CDR3: CASSEGYSPLHF
size: many
D: -
V: TRBV2
J: TRBJ1-6

DNA: TGCGCCAGCAGCCAAGGGATAATGCGTGGAGGCAGCACAGATACGCAGTATTTT
CDR3: CASSQGIMRGGSTDTQYF
size: many
D: -
V: TRBV4-1
J: TRBJ2-3

DNA: TGTGCCAGCAGCCGGGGGGGGCCCCAAGAGACCCAGTACTTC
CDR3: CASSRGGPQETQYF
size: -
D: -
V: TRBV14
J: TRBJ2-5

DNA: TGTGCCAGCAGCTTAACCTCCGGGACAGGGGGCTACGGCTATGGCTACACCTTC
CDR3: CASSLTSGTGGYGYGYTF
size: -
D: TRBD1
V: TRBV7-2
J: TRBJ1-2

DNA: TGTGCCAGCAGCCTACAACTAGTACCTACGCAGTATTTT
CDR3: CASSLQLVPTQYF
size: -
D: -
V: TRBV3-1
J: TRBJ2-3

DNA: TGTGCCTGGAGTGCCCCGACAGGGGTCAGGAGGCCACCCCTCCACTTT
CDR3: CAWSAPTGVRRPPLHF
size: -
D: TRBD1
V: TRBV30
J: TRBJ1-6

DNA: TGTGCCAGCAGTTTAGGCAGGCCCTCGGGCTCACCCCTCCACTTT
CDR3: CASSLGRPSGSPLHF
size: -
D: -
V: TRBV12-3/TRBV12-4
J: TRBJ1-6

DNA: TGCGCCAGCAGCGCGGGGAGGACAGGGGCAAATGAAAAACTGTTTTTT
CDR3: CASSAGRTGANEKLFF
size: few
D: TRBD1
V: TRBV5-1
J: TRBJ1-4

DNA: TGCGCCAGCAGCCAAACCAAGCGGCCGGCAAATGGCTACACCTTC
CDR3: CASSQTKRPANGYTF
size: -
D: -
V: TRBV4-1
J: TRBJ1-2

DNA: TGTGCCAGCAGCCGGGGAGAGGCGAACACTGAAGCTTTCTTT
CDR3: CASSRGEANTEAFF
size: few
D: -
V: TRBV4-2
J: TRBJ1-1

DNA: TGTGCCAGCAGGCGCAGCGGATTCTCCTACAATGAGCAGTTCTTC
CDR3: CASRRSGFSYNEQFF
size: many
D: -
V: TRBV3-1
J: TRBJ2-1

DNA: TGCGCCAGCAGCTCAACAGGGGGACAGGGAAATGAAAAACTGTTTTTT
CDR3: CASSSTGGQGNEKLFF
size: -
D: TRBD1
V: TRBV5-1
J: TRBJ1-4

DNA: TGTGCCAGCAGCGCGCCGGGACGGTACTATGGCTACACCTTC
CDR3: CASSAPGRYYGYTF
size: many
D: -
V: TRBV9
J: TRBJ1-2

DNA: TGCAGTGCTAGCGGGCCGCTCAATGAGCAGTTCTTC
CDR3: CSASGPLNEQFF
size: many
D: -
V: TRBV20-1
J: TRBJ2-1

DNA: TGTACCAGCAGCGTTAACAGGGGAACGCAGTATTTT
CDR3: CTSSVNRGTQYF
size: -
D: TRBD1
V: TRBV9
J: TRBJ2-3

DNA: TGTGCCAGCAGCTCCACAGTGGGCACCTACAATGAGCAGTTCTTC
CDR3: CASSSTVGTYNEQFF
size: many
D: -
V: TRBV7-3
J: TRBJ2-1

DNA: TGTGCCAGTAGTACCCAATACAATGAGCAGTTCTTC
CDR3: CASSTQYNEQFF
size: few
D: -
V: TRBV19
J: TRBJ2-1

DNA: TGCGCCAGCAGCCCCGACACCGGTTCGTTCTATGGCTACACCTTC
CDR3: CASSPDTGSFYGYTF
size: many
D: -
V: TRBV5-1
J: TRBJ1-2

DNA: TGTGCCAGCAGCTCGGACTGGGCCGGCGCGCCCCTCCACTTT
CDR3: CASSSDWAGAPLHF
size: many
D: -
V: TRBV7-9
J: TRBJ1-6

DNA: TGTGCCAGTAGTAGGGGGGCCGGGGGCGGGGGGTCCTACAATGAGCAGTTCTTC
CDR3: CASSRGAGGGGSYNEQFF
size: many
D: TRBD2
V: TRBV19
J: TRBJ2-1

DNA: TGTGCCAGCAGCCCACCGGGGTACCAAGAGACCCAGTACTTC
CDR3: CASSPPGYQETQYF
size: many
D: -
V: TRBV7-9
J: TRBJ2-5

DNA: TGTGCCAGCAGCCAAGGAGGGCAGGTCGGCGAGCAGTACTTC
CDR3: CASSQGGQVGEQYF
size: -
D: -
V: TRBV14
J: TRBJ2-7

DNA: TGCAGTGCTAGGGATGGGGTAACACCCTGCGAGCAGTACTTC
CDR3: CSARDGVTPCEQYF
size: few
D: -
V: TRBV20-1
J: TRBJ2-7

DNA: TGTGCCAGCAGTTCTCCAATCCTCCCGGGACAAGGGACTAGCGGGAGGCCCTACAATGAGCAGTTCTTC
CDR3: CASSSPILPGQGTSGRPYNEQFF
size: many
D: TRBD2
V: TRBV6-2/TRBV6-3
J: TRBJ2-1

DNA: TGCAGTGCTGGCGGGACTAGCGGGAGAGGGGGCACAGATACGCAGTATTTT
CDR3: CSAGGTSGRGGTDTQYF
size: many
D: TRBD2
V: TRBV20-1
J: TRBJ2-3

DNA: TGTGCCAGCAGCATAATACAGGGAGTGTATGGCTACACCTTC
CDR3: CASSIIQGVYGYTF
size: -
D: -
V: TRBV7-9
J: TRBJ1-2

DNA: TGTGCCATCAGGCGACAGGGTACAGGAAACACCATATATTTT
CDR3: CAIRRQGTGNTIYF
size: few
D: TRBD1
V: TRBV10-3
J: TRBJ1-3

DNA: TGCAGTGCTATACAGGGGTCTAATGAAAAACTGTTTTTT
CDR3: CSAIQGSNEKLFF
size: many
D: TRBD1
V: TRBV20-1
J: TRBJ1-4

DNA: TGTGCCCAGCGGGAGGGTAATGAGCAGTTCTTC
CDR3: CAQREGNEQFF
size: -
D: TRBD2
V: TRBV11-2
J: TRBJ2-1

DNA: TGTGCCAGCAGTTACTCGATTACTAGCGGCTACGAGCAGTACTTC
CDR3: CASSYSITSGYEQYF
size: many
D: TRBD2
V: TRBV6-5
J: TRBJ2-7

DNA: TGTGCCAGCAGTTTACGGGATCCTCCCTTAAGCACAGATACGCAGTATTTT
CDR3: CASSLRDPPLSTDTQYF
size: few
D: -
V: TRBV6-1
J: TRBJ2-3

DNA: TGTGCCAGCAGCTTAGGCTTTCCGGACATAAATAATTCACCCCTCCACTTT
CDR3: CASSLGFPDINNSPLHF
size: few
D: -
V: TRBV11-2
J: TRBJ1-6

DNA: TGTGCCAGCGGGCCGGTTAGCGGCTCCTACAATGAGCAGTTCTTC
CDR3: CASGPVSGSYNEQFF
size: many
D: -
V: TRBV3-1
J: TRBJ2-1

DNA: TGCAGTGCCGGACTCCCGAGTGAGCAGTTCTTC
CDR3: CSAGLPSEQFF
size: many
D: -
V: TRBV20-1
J: TRBJ2-1

DNA: TGCGCCAGCAGCTCCCAAACGACTAATGAAAAACTGTTTTTT
CDR3: CASSSQTTNEKLFF
size: many
D: -
V: TRBV5-1
J: TRBJ1-4

DNA: TGTGCCAGCAGCCCAGCCGGGACAGACATTTTCTCCTACAATGAGCAGTTCTTC
CDR3: CASSPAGTDIFSYNEQFF
size: -
D: TRBD1
V: TRBV14
J: TRBJ2-1

DNA: TGTGCCAGCTCAGAGACAGGGGCTTACCAAGAGACCCAGTACTTC
CDR3: CASSETGAYQETQYF
size: -
D: TRBD1
V: TRBV18
J: TRBJ2-5

DNA: TGTGCCAGCAGCCTACCGGGACAGGTCGCGGGCTACACCTTC
CDR3: CASSLPGQVAGYTF
size: many
D: TRBD1
V: TRBV7-3
J: TRBJ1-2

DNA: TGTGCCAGCAGCTTTGGAGGGGGGGGATACGAGCAGTACTTC
CDR3: CASSFGGGGYEQYF
size: few
D: -
V: TRBV7-2
J: TRBJ2-7